Sequencing of this T cell receptor beta chain was carried out in a study of identical twins listed by TCRdb under 2016. In terms of the full investigation: TCR alpha and beta repertoires from monozygotic twins, unrelated adults of various ages and cord blood were deep-sequenced to test whether fetal clonotypes persist. To rule out contamination, the twin experiments were replicated at different times with different library preparation protocols. Study-wide conclusions, independent of this receptor: A weaker excess of twin sharing was found in beta out-of-frame sequences because the signal-to-noise ratio was lowered by fewer shared sequences. Compared with coincidental sharing between unrelated individuals, an excess of low generation-probability sequences was observed among out-of-frame TCR alpha sequences shared between twins. Because the same donors could not be followed over many years, conclusions were based on cross-sectional statistical analysis. Fewer insertions were carried by abundant cord blood beta clonotypes; a weaker similar trend was observed in young adult naive repertoires, while no such trend was observed in memory repertoires. Out-of-frame TCR alpha sharing in monozygotic twins was systematically underestimated by recombination models, whereas sharing between unrelated individuals was in agreement with the recombination models. Zero-insertion analyses could be partly confounded by invariant T cells such as MAIT and iNKT, although diverse VJ usage argued against such confounding for most clonotypes.

Library preparation employed 5' RACE. Sequencing was carried out with an Illumina HiSeq 2000. A universal primer binding site was added through template switching, and the final cDNA carried a unique molecular identifier so that TCR cDNA molecules could be counted accurately. Specific primers in the conserved constant-segment region were used to synthesize first-strand cDNA for TCR alpha and beta chains. To control for contamination, each cDNA library was double barcoded with a SMART-Mk sample barcode plus Illumina barcodes. TruSeq adapter sequences, together with Illumina sample barcodes, were added in two successive PCR steps. Sequencing of the TCR alpha and beta cDNA libraries was done on the Illumina HiSeq platform using custom primers. On the study's bioinformatics: Unique molecular identifiers were extracted from raw reads with MiGEC, and CDR3 positions were determined with MiXCR. Recombination models were inferred per individual with the repgenHMM and IGoR tools using an EM algorithm. Shared clonotypes were analyzed with the tcR package in R, and sharing was normalized by the product of cloneset sizes. Out-of-frame nonproductive sequences were analyzed to study raw recombination free of thymic and clonal selection effects. TCRdb passed the public sequencing reads through fastp at Q25 and MiXCR, retaining productive beta sequences. When rows share a CDR3 protein, they turn into one entry using the most common DNA and genes. The V and J calls, along with clone size, are taken from TCRdb and not from the paper's own processing. Counted in this sample were roughly 1.6 million distinct CDR3 sequences; around 33% of them appeared once. Clones ranked in the top ten supply about 0.27% of the sample.

Only healthy Caucasian donors were included. The CDR3 sequence holds 12 residues, the cysteine and phenylalanine included. Only the CDR3 part of the read is kept: 36 bases, read in frame from the first base. Concerning this clonotype itself: The antigen it recognizes is unknown. Base qualities were left out, and no much larger clone turns up one base away.

The rearrangement combines TRBV21-1 with TRBJ1-2. TRBV21-1 is an annotated pseudogene. Sequencing was done on a sample of cord blood. The clonotype comes from a newborn girl in good health. The CDR3: CAKAAAAYGYTF. The nucleotide sequence reads as follows: TGTGCCAAGGCTGCCGCAGCTTATGGCTACACCTTC.